This TCR beta chain was profiled in a study of molecular identifiers for immune sequencing clone quantification. Study conclusions and caveats: Clone sizes could be underestimated for highly expanded clones when identical TCR molecules share a barcode.

Trimming removed 3 bases at V and 3 bases at J, with 12 bases between. CDR3 length equals 13 residues. The V gene's germline CDR1 is DFQATT and CDR2 SNEGSKA (reference sequence). In this sample, this clonotype turned up a few times. Its antigen is not known. TCRdb re-analysed the PCR reads in MiXCR, keeping a single row per CDR3 protein. The sample records about half a million distinct CDR3 sequences, around 23% being singletons. This TCR derives from a human donor in good health. Some libraries in this study had Jurkat cell RNA spiked in. Sequenced sample: naive CD8+ T cells from blood, with Jurkat cell RNA spiked in. This sample's subset: FACS-sorted CD8+CD4-CCR7+CD45RA+ naive T cells. The chain recombines TRBV20-1 with TRBJ2-7, with D perhaps matching TRBD1 (6 bases). The chain's CDR3 is CSAREQGYYEQYF. CDR3 nucleotide sequence: TGCAGTGCTAGGGAACAGGGCTACTACGAGCAGTACTTC.